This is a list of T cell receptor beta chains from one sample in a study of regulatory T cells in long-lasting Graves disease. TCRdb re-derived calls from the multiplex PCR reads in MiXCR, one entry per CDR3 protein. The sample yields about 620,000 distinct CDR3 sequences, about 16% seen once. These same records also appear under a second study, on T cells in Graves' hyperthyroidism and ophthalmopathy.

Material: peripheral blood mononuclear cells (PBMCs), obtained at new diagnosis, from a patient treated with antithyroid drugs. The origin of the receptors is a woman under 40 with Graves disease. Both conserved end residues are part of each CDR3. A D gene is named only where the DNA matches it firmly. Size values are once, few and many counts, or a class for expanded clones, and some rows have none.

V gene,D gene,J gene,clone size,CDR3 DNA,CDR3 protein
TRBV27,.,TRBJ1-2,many,TGTGCCACCCTAGGGACATTCGGTCGCTACACCTTC,CATLGTFGRYTF
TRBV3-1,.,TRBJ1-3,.,TGTGCCAGCAGCGATAGAGATGTCTCTGGAAACACCATATATTTT,CASSDRDVSGNTIYF
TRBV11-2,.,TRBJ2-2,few,TGTGCCAGCAGCTTAGCCCGTGGTACCTTTGTCGGGGAGCTGTTTTTT,CASSLARGTFVGELFF
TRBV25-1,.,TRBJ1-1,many,TGTGCCAGCAGCTCGGGACGGAACACTGAAGCTTTCTTT,CASSSGRNTEAFF
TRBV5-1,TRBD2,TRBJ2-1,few,TGCGCCAGCAGCATCGGGACTAGCGGGAGTTTATACAATGAGCAGTTCTTC,CASSIGTSGSLYNEQFF
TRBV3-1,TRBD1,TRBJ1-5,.,TGTGCCAGCAGCCAGGCAGGGGGCGAACAGCCCCAGCATTTT,CASSQAGGEQPQHF
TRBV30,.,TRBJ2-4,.,TGTGCCTGGAGTTCAGGAACGGGGAACATTCAGTACTTC,CAWSSGTGNIQYF
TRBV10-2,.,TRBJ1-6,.,TGCGCCAGCAATCCGTCGGGGGATTCACCCCTCCACTTT,CASNPSGDSPLHF
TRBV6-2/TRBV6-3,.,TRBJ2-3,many,TGTGCCAGCAGTTCCCAGGGGATATCCACAGATACGCAGTATTTT,CASSSQGISTDTQYF
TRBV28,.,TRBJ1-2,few,TGTGCCAGCAGTTACAGGGAGCGCTGGTATGGCTACACCTTC,CASSYRERWYGYTF
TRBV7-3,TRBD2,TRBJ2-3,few,TGTGCCAGCAGCTTAATGGCGGGAGCGGCGGATACGCAGTATTTT,CASSLMAGAADTQYF
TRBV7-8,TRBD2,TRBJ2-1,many,TGTGCCAGCAGCCGGACTAGCGGGTACAATGAGCAGTTCTTC,CASSRTSGYNEQFF
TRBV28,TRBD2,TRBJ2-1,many,TGTGCCAGCTGGACTAGCGGGAGAGTGGATGAGCAGTTCTTC,CASWTSGRVDEQFF
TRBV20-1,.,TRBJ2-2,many,TGCAGTGCTCAAACACCGCAGGGCGCGAACACCGGGGAGCTGTTTTTT,CSAQTPQGANTGELFF
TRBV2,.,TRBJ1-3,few,TGTGCCAGCAGTGAAAGGGGACACCGAACCTCTGGAAACACCATATATTTT,CASSERGHRTSGNTIYF
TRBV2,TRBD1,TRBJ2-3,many,TGTGCCAGACTTCCCCCAGGGGGAGTACTATATTTT,CARLPPGGVLYF
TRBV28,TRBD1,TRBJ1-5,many,TGTGCCAGCAGTCCAAGACAGGGTAGCAATCAGCCCCAGCATTTT,CASSPRQGSNQPQHF
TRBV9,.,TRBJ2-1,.,TGTGCCAGCAGCGTAGCTCAGTTGCCTGAGCAGTTCTTC,CASSVAQLPEQFF
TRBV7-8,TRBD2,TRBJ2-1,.,TGTGCCAGCAGCCCCCTAGCGGGAGGGACCAATGAGCAGTTCTTC,CASSPLAGGTNEQFF
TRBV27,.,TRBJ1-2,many,TGTGCCAGCAGACAACTCGGGGTAGGGGACTATGGCTACACCTTC,CASRQLGVGDYGYTF
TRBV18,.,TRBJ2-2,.,TGTGCCAGCTCCCCCCTTCAAAGGAACACCGGGGAGCTGTTTTTT,CASSPLQRNTGELFF
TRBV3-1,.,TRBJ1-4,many,TGTGCCAGCAGCCTAACGACAGGAAATGAAAAACTGTTTTTT,CASSLTTGNEKLFF